Listed below are T cell receptor beta chains from one sample, sequenced in a study of CD8+ T cells in alopecia areata. Only in-frame clones appear in the TCRdb table, and some are missing; sequencing was by immunoSEQ multiplex PCR. The repertoire holds 150,000 or so clones, with roughly 48% as singletons. Sequencing was done on a sample of CD4+ T cells sorted from blood. The receptors were sampled from a human donor with alopecia areata. The CDR3 runs from the conserved cysteine through the conserved F or W. The order of the fields is V gene, J gene, D gene, clone size, CDR3 DNA, CDR3 protein. The D gene is left open where the match is weak. Clone size, where shown, is once, few, many, or a class for clones that have expanded.

V gene: TRBV7-8; J gene: TRBJ2-7; D gene: TRBD1; clone size: NA; CDR3 DNA: TGTGCCAGCAGACTGGGTATGAGACAGGGTAACTACGAGCAGTACTTC; CDR3 protein: CASRLGMRQGNYEQYF
V gene: TRBV11-2; J gene: TRBJ2-7; D gene: NA; clone size: NA; CDR3 DNA: TGTGCCAGCAGCTCCGGGACGATCTCCTACGAGCAGTACTTC; CDR3 protein: CASSSGTISYEQYF
V gene: TRBV6-1; J gene: TRBJ1-2; D gene: TRBD1; clone size: few; CDR3 DNA: TGTGCCAGCAGTGAAAAGGGGACAGGGTCAACGTCCTATGGCTACACCTTC; CDR3 protein: CASSEKGTGSTSYGYTF
V gene: TRBV7-9; J gene: TRBJ2-3; D gene: NA; clone size: NA; CDR3 DNA: TGTGCCAGCAGCTACTCAGATACGCAGTATTTT; CDR3 protein: CASSYSDTQYF
V gene: TRBV5-6; J gene: TRBJ2-1; D gene: NA; clone size: NA; CDR3 DNA: TGTGCCAGCAGACAAGGAGCCGGGACACCTACCTACAATGAGCAGTTCTTC; CDR3 protein: CASRQGAGTPTYNEQFF
V gene: TRBV29-1; J gene: TRBJ2-3; D gene: TRBD2; clone size: NA; CDR3 DNA: TGCAGCGTTTTACTTGTCGGGACTAGCGGGGGGGATACGCAGTATTTT; CDR3 protein: CSVLLVGTSGGDTQYF
V gene: TRBV7-2; J gene: TRBJ2-1; D gene: NA; clone size: NA; CDR3 DNA: TGTGCCAGCAGTAAACGGGGGAGCTCCTACAATGAGCAGTTCTTC; CDR3 protein: CASSKRGSSYNEQFF
V gene: TRBV7-9; J gene: TRBJ2-2; D gene: NA; clone size: few; CDR3 DNA: TGTGCCAGCAGCATCGTAACAGCGAACACCGGGGAGCTGTTTTTT; CDR3 protein: CASSIVTANTGELFF
V gene: TRBV10-3; J gene: TRBJ2-1; D gene: NA; clone size: few; CDR3 DNA: TGTGCCATCAGTGATGAAGGGGACCCTCGGGCGCCGTTCTTC; CDR3 protein: CAISDEGDPRAPFF
V gene: TRBV29-1; J gene: TRBJ2-1; D gene: NA; clone size: few; CDR3 DNA: TGCAGCGTTGGGGAGCGTTGGCAGTTCTTC; CDR3 protein: CSVGERWQFF
V gene: TRBV5-8; J gene: TRBJ2-7; D gene: TRBD2; clone size: NA; CDR3 DNA: TGTGCCAGCAACGACCCAGGGCGTCCGGGACTAGCGGGAGACGAGCAGTACTTC; CDR3 protein: CASNDPGRPGLAGDEQYF
V gene: TRBV25-1; J gene: TRBJ2-1; D gene: NA; clone size: NA; CDR3 DNA: TGTGCCAGCAAAAGCGGTAACTACAATGAGCAGTTCTTC; CDR3 protein: CASKSGNYNEQFF
V gene: TRBV29-1; J gene: TRBJ2-1; D gene: NA; clone size: few; CDR3 DNA: TGCAGCGTTGGCCTACTGAGCTCCTACAATGAGCAGTTCTTC; CDR3 protein: CSVGLLSSYNEQFF
V gene: TRBV19; J gene: TRBJ2-2; D gene: NA; clone size: NA; CDR3 DNA: TGTGCCAGTAGTAAGGGGAATGGCGGGGAGCTGTTTTTT; CDR3 protein: CASSKGNGGELFF
V gene: TRBV5-1; J gene: TRBJ2-3; D gene: NA; clone size: NA; CDR3 DNA: TGCGCCAGCAGCCCCGAGTTCGGTAATACGCAGTATTTT; CDR3 protein: CASSPEFGNTQYF
V gene: TRBV9; J gene: TRBJ2-1; D gene: TRBD1; clone size: few; CDR3 DNA: TGTGCCAGCAGCGACCAGGGGGCAGGCAATGAGCAGTTCTTC; CDR3 protein: CASSDQGAGNEQFF
V gene: TRBV29-1; J gene: TRBJ2-7; D gene: TRBD2; clone size: NA; CDR3 DNA: TGCAGCGTTGTGGGGGTTAGCGGGAGCCAGGTAATGGGGGAGCAGTACTTC; CDR3 protein: CSVVGVSGSQVMGEQYF
V gene: TRBV7-3; J gene: TRBJ2-3; D gene: TRBD2; clone size: NA; CDR3 DNA: TGTGCCAGCAGCGAGACTAGCGTTAGCACAGATACGCAGTATTTT; CDR3 protein: CASSETSVSTDTQYF
V gene: TRBV5-4; J gene: TRBJ2-3; D gene: NA; clone size: NA; CDR3 DNA: TGTGCCAGCAGTTTGACATTGGGGGATACGCAGTATTTT; CDR3 protein: CASSLTLGDTQYF
V gene: TRBV11-2; J gene: TRBJ2-7; D gene: NA; clone size: NA; CDR3 DNA: TGTGCCAGCAGCTTAACGGTTTCCTACGAGCAGTACTTC; CDR3 protein: CASSLTVSYEQYF
V gene: TRBV10-3; J gene: TRBJ2-1; D gene: NA; clone size: NA; CDR3 DNA: TGTGCCATCAGTGAGTGGGGGAGACTAGCCTACAATGAGCAGTTCTTC; CDR3 protein: CAISEWGRLAYNEQFF
V gene: TRBV27; J gene: TRBJ1-1; D gene: NA; clone size: few; CDR3 DNA: TGTGCCAGCAGTCCGAGGGAGGGAGAAACAACTTTCTTT; CDR3 protein: CASSPREGETTFF
V gene: TRBV18; J gene: TRBJ2-7; D gene: TRBD1; clone size: NA; CDR3 DNA: TGTGCCAGCTCAAACATAAGACAGGGGGCTACGGACGAGCAGTACTTC; CDR3 protein: CASSNIRQGATDEQYF
V gene: TRBV4-2; J gene: TRBJ2-3; D gene: NA; clone size: NA; CDR3 DNA: TGTGCCAGCAGCCAAGATATGGAGGTAACGCAGTATTTT; CDR3 protein: CASSQDMEVTQYF
V gene: TRBV2; J gene: TRBJ2-5; D gene: NA; clone size: NA; CDR3 DNA: TGTGCCAGCAGGCGGAAAATTAGAGACCAAGAGACCCAGTACTTC; CDR3 protein: CASRRKIRDQETQYF
V gene: TRBV29-1; J gene: TRBJ2-2; D gene: TRBD2; clone size: NA; CDR3 DNA: TGCAGCGTTCTGGGATCGGCTAGCGGACGCGGGGAGCTGTTTTTT; CDR3 protein: CSVLGSASGRGELFF
V gene: TRBV5-1; J gene: TRBJ1-2; D gene: TRBD1; clone size: NA; CDR3 DNA: TGCGCCAGCAGCGTAGGACAGGGACTTCTAGTTGGATATGGCTACACCTTC; CDR3 protein: CASSVGQGLLVGYGYTF
V gene: TRBV9; J gene: TRBJ2-1; D gene: NA; clone size: NA; CDR3 DNA: TGTGCCGTCTATCACAGGGTCCCCACCTACAATGAGCAGTTCTTC; CDR3 protein: CAVYHRVPTYNEQFF
V gene: TRBV29-1; J gene: TRBJ2-3; D gene: TRBD2; clone size: few; CDR3 DNA: TGCAGCGTTGGGGGCCTAACTAGCGGGAGCACAGATACGCAGTATTTT; CDR3 protein: CSVGGLTSGSTDTQYF
V gene: TRBV2; J gene: TRBJ2-3; D gene: TRBD2; clone size: few; CDR3 DNA: TGTGCGGCCGTGGCTAGCGGGATTCTAACAGATACGCAGTATTTT; CDR3 protein: CAAVASGILTDTQYF
V gene: TRBV7-9; J gene: TRBJ1-5; D gene: TRBD1; clone size: NA; CDR3 DNA: TGTGCCAGCAGTCGGACAGGGAACAATCAGCCCCAGCATTTT; CDR3 protein: CASSRTGNNQPQHF
V gene: TRBV29-1; J gene: TRBJ1-1; D gene: TRBD1; clone size: few; CDR3 DNA: TGCAGCGGGGGGACAGGGCGAAGTCGGAACACTGAAGCTTTCTTT; CDR3 protein: CSGGTGRSRNTEAFF
V gene: TRBV19; J gene: TRBJ1-1; D gene: NA; clone size: few; CDR3 DNA: TGTGCCAGTAGACAAAAGACAGGTCCTATGAACACTGAAGCTTTCTTT; CDR3 protein: CASRQKTGPMNTEAFF
V gene: TRBV14; J gene: TRBJ1-1; D gene: TRBD1; clone size: NA; CDR3 DNA: TGTGCCAGCAGCCAGGTCAGGGGGCGCAGTGAAGCTTTCTTT; CDR3 protein: CASSQVRGRSEAFF
V gene: TRBV23-1; J gene: TRBJ2-1; D gene: TRBD2; clone size: NA; CDR3 DNA: TGCGCCAGCCCATCCACGGAGCGGGGCTACAATGAGCAGTTCTTC; CDR3 protein: CASPSTERGYNEQFF
V gene: TRBV5-1; J gene: TRBJ1-2; D gene: NA; clone size: NA; CDR3 DNA: TGCGCCAGCAGCGCGGGAGTATCGAGTGGCTACACCTTC; CDR3 protein: CASSAGVSSGYTF
V gene: TRBV7-3; J gene: TRBJ2-1; D gene: NA; clone size: NA; CDR3 DNA: TGTGCCAGCAAACCCTCAGGGGTCGATGAGCAGTTCTTC; CDR3 protein: CASKPSGVDEQFF
V gene: TRBV29-1; J gene: TRBJ1-1; D gene: NA; clone size: NA; CDR3 DNA: TGCAGCGTTAGAGGGGTCGGTGGCACTGAAGCTTTCTTT; CDR3 protein: CSVRGVGGTEAFF
V gene: TRBV27; J gene: TRBJ2-1; D gene: NA; clone size: NA; CDR3 DNA: TGTGCCAGCAGTTTTTATGGTGACAATGAGCAGTTCTTC; CDR3 protein: CASSFYGDNEQFF
V gene: TRBV29-1; J gene: TRBJ2-5; D gene: TRBD1; clone size: NA; CDR3 DNA: TGCACCTCTAGGTCGGACAGGGGAGACCAAGAGACCCAGTACTTC; CDR3 protein: CTSRSDRGDQETQYF
V gene: TRBV28; J gene: TRBJ2-5; D gene: NA; clone size: NA; CDR3 DNA: TGTGCCAGCAGTTTACCAGCCCAAGAGACCCAGTACTTC; CDR3 protein: CASSLPAQETQYF
V gene: TRBV2; J gene: TRBJ2-1; D gene: NA; clone size: once; CDR3 DNA: TGTGCCAGCAGTGAAGCGCTTACGGGAAGCGGGCAGTTCTTC; CDR3 protein: CASSEALTGSGQFF
V gene: TRBV6-5; J gene: TRBJ1-4; D gene: NA; clone size: NA; CDR3 DNA: TGTGCCAGCCGGGGCGTGAATGAAAAACTGTTTTTT; CDR3 protein: CASRGVNEKLFF
V gene: TRBV27; J gene: TRBJ2-7; D gene: NA; clone size: NA; CDR3 DNA: TGTGCCAGCAGTTTATTCTCGGGAGTTGAGTACTTC; CDR3 protein: CASSLFSGVEYF
V gene: TRBV4-1; J gene: TRBJ2-7; D gene: NA; clone size: NA; CDR3 DNA: TGCGCCAGCAGCCAAGAACAGGTCGGGTACGAGCAGTACTTC; CDR3 protein: CASSQEQVGYEQYF
V gene: TRBV29-1; J gene: TRBJ2-2; D gene: NA; clone size: NA; CDR3 DNA: TGCAGCGTAGGAGCGACAGCGAACACCGGGGAGCTGTTTTTT; CDR3 protein: CSVGATANTGELFF
V gene: TRBV5-1; J gene: TRBJ2-3; D gene: NA; clone size: NA; CDR3 DNA: TGCGCCAGCAGCATACAGGGACTAAGCACAGATACGCAGTATTTT; CDR3 protein: CASSIQGLSTDTQYF
V gene: TRBV28; J gene: TRBJ2-7; D gene: TRBD2; clone size: few; CDR3 DNA: TGTGCCAGCAGTTCCGGCGGGAGTTCTGCCGAGCAGTACTTC; CDR3 protein: CASSSGGSSAEQYF
V gene: TRBV6-1; J gene: TRBJ2-4; D gene: NA; clone size: NA; CDR3 DNA: TGTGCCAGCAGTGAACTGGGGTCTGGCATTCAGTACTTC; CDR3 protein: CASSELGSGIQYF
V gene: TRBV4-1; J gene: TRBJ2-3; D gene: NA; clone size: few; CDR3 DNA: TGCGCCAGCAGCCAATACGGGGTAGCCACAGATACGCAGTATTTT; CDR3 protein: CASSQYGVATDTQYF
V gene: TRBV29-1; J gene: TRBJ1-5; D gene: NA; clone size: NA; CDR3 DNA: TGCAGCGTTGGGGCAGGGCAAAATCAGCCCCAGCATTTT; CDR3 protein: CSVGAGQNQPQHF
V gene: TRBV11-2; J gene: TRBJ2-4; D gene: NA; clone size: NA; CDR3 DNA: TGTGCCAGCAGCTTAACCACAGCCATTCAGTACTTC; CDR3 protein: CASSLTTAIQYF
V gene: TRBV5-1; J gene: TRBJ2-5; D gene: NA; clone size: few; CDR3 DNA: TGCGCCAGCGGGGGAGAGACCCAGTACTTC; CDR3 protein: CASGGETQYF
V gene: TRBV9; J gene: TRBJ2-5; D gene: NA; clone size: NA; CDR3 DNA: TGTGCCAGCAGCGTAGGAGTGGGCCGGCGGGAGACCCAGTACTTC; CDR3 protein: CASSVGVGRRETQYF
V gene: TRBV5-1; J gene: TRBJ2-7; D gene: TRBD2; clone size: NA; CDR3 DNA: TGCGCCAGCAGCTTGGACGGGACTAGTCTCTACGAGCAGTACTTC; CDR3 protein: CASSLDGTSLYEQYF
V gene: TRBV10-3; J gene: TRBJ2-3; D gene: TRBD2; clone size: few; CDR3 DNA: TGTGCCATCAGTGACTTCCAAACCGGGACTAGCGGGAGAGATACGCAGTATTTT; CDR3 protein: CAISDFQTGTSGRDTQYF
V gene: TRBV5-4; J gene: TRBJ2-5; D gene: NA; clone size: once; CDR3 DNA: TGTGCCAGCAGCTTGGTCGGGTCCCGGGAGACCCAGTACTTC; CDR3 protein: CASSLVGSRETQYF
V gene: TRBV29-1; J gene: TRBJ2-7; D gene: TRBD1; clone size: few; CDR3 DNA: TGCAGCGTTGAGACAGGGGGCCTCGAGCAGTACTTC; CDR3 protein: CSVETGGLEQYF